This T cell receptor beta chain was observed in a study of blood T cell repertoires in COVID-19. As for the study in general: Acute and convalescent COVID-19 specimens originated in the United States, Italy and Spain. Sample material is recorded as cDNA or gDNA derived from T cells, B-cell-depleted T cells, or PBMCs.

Original processing methods: Quantification of nucleated cells was approximated via reference gene primer amplification. The table came from immunoSEQ multiplex PCR; TCRdb's copy has only in-frame clones and leaves some out. The V and J calls and clone size are taken from that table; D and trimming were inferred from the DNA. The data hold around 9,500 clones, with 80% to 85% observed a single time. The CDR3 has 13 residues. V dropped 6 bases and J dropped 7; count of bases not matched to a gene: 5. The origin of this receptor is a man aged 60 to 69 with active COVID-19. The sequenced material came from peripheral blood. This chain links TRBV12-3 or TRBV12-4 with TRBJ1-4, with 7 bases matching TRBD1. The CDR3 bases are TGTGCCAGCAGCGACAGGGCGGCTGAAAAACTGTTTTTT. This encodes CASSDRAAEKLFF.